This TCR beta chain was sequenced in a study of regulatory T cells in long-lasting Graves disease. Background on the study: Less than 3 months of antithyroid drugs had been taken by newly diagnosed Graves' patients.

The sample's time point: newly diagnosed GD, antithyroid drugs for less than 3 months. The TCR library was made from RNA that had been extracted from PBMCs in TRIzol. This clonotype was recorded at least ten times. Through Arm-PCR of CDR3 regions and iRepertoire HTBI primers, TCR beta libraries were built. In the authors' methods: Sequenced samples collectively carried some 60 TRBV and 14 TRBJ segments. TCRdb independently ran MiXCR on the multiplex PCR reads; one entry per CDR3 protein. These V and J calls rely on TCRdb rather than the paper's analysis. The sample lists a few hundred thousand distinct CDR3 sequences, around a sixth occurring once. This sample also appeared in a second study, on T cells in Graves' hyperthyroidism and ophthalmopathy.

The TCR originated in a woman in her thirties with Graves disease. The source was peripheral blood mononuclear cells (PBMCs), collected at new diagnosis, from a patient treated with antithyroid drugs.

The CDR3 region is CASKPGANVLTF. Here the CDR3 DNA reads TGTGCCAGCAAGCCTGGGGCCAACGTCCTGACTTTC. This chain joins TRBV12-3 or TRBV12-4 and TRBJ2-6; D gene unclear. The germline V and J ends were trimmed by 7 bases and 2 bases, with 3 bases remaining between them. The CDR3 contains 12 residues.